This T cell receptor (beta chain) was retrieved from a study of shared clonotypes between healthy human individuals. Study outcomes and limitations: The naive CD4 repertoires of a few donors were compared, and around 5% of clonotypes were shared.

In germline, CDR1 is SGHAT, CDR2 FQNNGV. There are 15 residues in the CDR3. V was clipped by 5 bases and J by 3 bases, with 17 bases between them. Per sorted-subset replicate PCR, input was approximately 180 ng DNA, representing around 28,000 T cell genomes. Sequencing used immunoSEQ multiplex PCR; TCRdb keeps in-frame clones, though not all of them. Of 2 million to 2.5 million clones in the sample, about 93% were seen once. Only CD45RO-negative cells positively selected for CCR7 counted as naive CD8 cells, so terminally differentiated effector memory CD45RA+ cells were excluded. Every donor, a Caucasian adult, lived in Nashville, Tennessee. On this clone: Its antigen is unknown.

V gene TRBV11-2 combines with J gene TRBJ2-7; D may be TRBD1 (6 bases). The sequenced sample was naive CD8+ T cells from PBMCs. The TCR sequence derives from a man aged 18 to 30 in good health. Some clones in this sample may be carry-over from other donors' samples. DNA for the CDR3: TGTGCCAGCAGCCCGGGCCGACAGGACGGCTACGAGCAGTACTTC. It specifies CASSPGRQDGYEQYF.